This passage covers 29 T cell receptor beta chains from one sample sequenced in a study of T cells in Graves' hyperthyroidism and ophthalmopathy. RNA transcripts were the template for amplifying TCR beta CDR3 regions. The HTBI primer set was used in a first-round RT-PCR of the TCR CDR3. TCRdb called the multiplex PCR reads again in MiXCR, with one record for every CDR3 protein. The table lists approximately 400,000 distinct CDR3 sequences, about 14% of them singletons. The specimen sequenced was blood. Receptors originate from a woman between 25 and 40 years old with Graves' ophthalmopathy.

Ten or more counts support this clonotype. For the CDR3, the DNA is TGTGCCAGCAGATCCGGGGCAAAAGAGACCCAGTACTTC. Encoded protein: CASRSGAKETQYF. The J gene is TRBJ2-5, the V gene TRBV7-9, with D perhaps assigned TRBD1 or TRBD2 (5 bases each). The CDR3 sequence is 13 residues long. Germline CDR1 reads SEHNR; CDR2 reads FQNEAQ (reference sequence). V lost 6 bases, J lost 3 bases, and 11 bases lay in between.

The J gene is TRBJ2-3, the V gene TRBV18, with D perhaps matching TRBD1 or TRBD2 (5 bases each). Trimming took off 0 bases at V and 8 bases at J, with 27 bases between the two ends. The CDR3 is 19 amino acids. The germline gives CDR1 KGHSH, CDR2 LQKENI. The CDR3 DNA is TGTGCCAGCTCACCACCGGGGGTTTTCCAGGGCAGGGCCCCAGTTACGCAGTATTTT. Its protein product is CASSPPGVFQGRAPVTQYF.

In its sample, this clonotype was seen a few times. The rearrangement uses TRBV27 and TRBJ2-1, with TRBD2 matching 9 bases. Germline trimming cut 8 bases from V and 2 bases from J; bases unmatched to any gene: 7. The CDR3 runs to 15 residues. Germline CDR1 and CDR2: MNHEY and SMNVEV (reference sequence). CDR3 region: CASHFAGGTYNEQFF. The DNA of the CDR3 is TGTGCCAGCCACTTCGCGGGGGGGACCTACAATGAGCAGTTCTTC.

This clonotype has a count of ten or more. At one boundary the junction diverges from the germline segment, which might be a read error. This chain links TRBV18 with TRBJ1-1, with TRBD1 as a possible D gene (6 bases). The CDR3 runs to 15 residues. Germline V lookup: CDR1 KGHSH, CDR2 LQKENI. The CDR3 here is CASSPRQAVNTEAFF. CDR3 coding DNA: TGTGCCAGCTCCCCACGACAGGCGGTGAACACTGAAGCTTTCTTT.

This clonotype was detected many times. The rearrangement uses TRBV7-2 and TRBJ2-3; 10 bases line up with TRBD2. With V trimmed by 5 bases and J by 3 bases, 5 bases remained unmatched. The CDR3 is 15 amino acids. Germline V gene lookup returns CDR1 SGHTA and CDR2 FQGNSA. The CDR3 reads CASSAPGLATDTQYF. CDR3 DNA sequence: TGTGCCAGCAGCGCGCCGGGACTAGCGACAGATACGCAGTATTTT.

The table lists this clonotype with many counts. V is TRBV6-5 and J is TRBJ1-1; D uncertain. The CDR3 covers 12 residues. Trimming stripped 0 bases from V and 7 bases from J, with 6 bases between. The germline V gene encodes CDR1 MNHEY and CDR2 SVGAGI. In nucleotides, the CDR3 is TGTGCCAGCAGTTACTCGGACGGTGAAGCTTTCTTT. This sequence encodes CASSYSDGEAFF.

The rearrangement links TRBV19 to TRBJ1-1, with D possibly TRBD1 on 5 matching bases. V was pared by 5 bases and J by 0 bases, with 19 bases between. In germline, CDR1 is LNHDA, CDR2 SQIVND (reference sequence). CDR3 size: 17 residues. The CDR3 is CASSVGPGPKLNTEAFF. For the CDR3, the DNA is TGTGCCAGTAGTGTGGGGCCAGGGCCAAAGCTGAACACTGAAGCTTTCTTT.

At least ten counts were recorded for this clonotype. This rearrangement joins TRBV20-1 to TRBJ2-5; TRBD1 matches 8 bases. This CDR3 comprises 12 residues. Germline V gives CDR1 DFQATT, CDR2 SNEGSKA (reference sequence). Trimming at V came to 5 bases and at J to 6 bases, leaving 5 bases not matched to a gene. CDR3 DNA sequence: TGCAGTGCTGGGACAGGACTTCAGACCCAGTACTTC. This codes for CSAGTGLQTQYF.

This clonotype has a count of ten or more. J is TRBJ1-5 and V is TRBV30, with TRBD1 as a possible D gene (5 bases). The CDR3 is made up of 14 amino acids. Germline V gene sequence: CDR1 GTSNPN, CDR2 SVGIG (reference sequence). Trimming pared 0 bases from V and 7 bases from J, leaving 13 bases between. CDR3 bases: TGTGCCTGGAGTGTGGAACAGGCTGGCCAGCCCCAGCATTTT. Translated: CAWSVEQAGQPQHF.

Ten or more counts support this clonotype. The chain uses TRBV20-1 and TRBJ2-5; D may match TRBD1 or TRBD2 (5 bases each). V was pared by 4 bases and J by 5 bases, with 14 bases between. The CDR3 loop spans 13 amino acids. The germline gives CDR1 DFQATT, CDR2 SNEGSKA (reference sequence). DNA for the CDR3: TGCAGTGCTATGTACGGGGCCAAGGAGACCCAGTACTTC. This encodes CSAMYGAKETQYF.

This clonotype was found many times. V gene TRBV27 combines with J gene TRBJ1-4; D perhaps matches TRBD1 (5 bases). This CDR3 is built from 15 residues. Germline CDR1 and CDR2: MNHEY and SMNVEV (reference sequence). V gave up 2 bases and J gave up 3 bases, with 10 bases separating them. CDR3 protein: CASSLSTGPNEKLFF. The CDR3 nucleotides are TGTGCCAGCAGTTTAAGTACAGGACCTAATGAAAAACTGTTTTTT.

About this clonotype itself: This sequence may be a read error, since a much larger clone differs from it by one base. CDR3 amino acids: CANSPGSYYGYTF. The CDR3 coding sequence is TGTGCCAACAGTCCAGGGTCCTACTATGGCTACACCTTC. The J gene is TRBJ1-2, the V gene TRBV12-3 or TRBV12-4, with D possibly TRBD1 on 5 matching bases. The length of the CDR3 is 13 residues.

As DNA, the CDR3 is TGTGCCAGCAGTTACACCGGACAGGGGGCGGACGAGCAGTACTTC. Protein sequence: CASSYTGQGADEQYF. The V gene is TRBV6-2 or TRBV6-3, the J gene TRBJ2-7; 11 bases map to TRBD1. This CDR3 spans 15 amino acids. V was clipped by 2 bases and J by 5 bases; unmatched bases: 5. Germline CDR1 MNHEY, CDR2 SVGEGT.

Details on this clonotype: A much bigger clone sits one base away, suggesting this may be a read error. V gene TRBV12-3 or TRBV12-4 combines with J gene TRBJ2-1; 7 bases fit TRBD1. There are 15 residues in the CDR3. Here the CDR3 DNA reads TGTGTCAGCAGTTTACAGGGGTCAGACTACAATGAGCAGTTCTTC. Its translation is CVSSLQGSDYNEQFF.

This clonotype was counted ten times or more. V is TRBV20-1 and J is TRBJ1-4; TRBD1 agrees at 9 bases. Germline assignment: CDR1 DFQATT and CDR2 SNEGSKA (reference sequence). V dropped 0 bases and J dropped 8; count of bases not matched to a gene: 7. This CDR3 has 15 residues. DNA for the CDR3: TGCAGTGCTAGAGATAATGGGGACAGGGAGGAAAAACTGTTTTTT. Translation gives CSARDNGDREEKLFF.

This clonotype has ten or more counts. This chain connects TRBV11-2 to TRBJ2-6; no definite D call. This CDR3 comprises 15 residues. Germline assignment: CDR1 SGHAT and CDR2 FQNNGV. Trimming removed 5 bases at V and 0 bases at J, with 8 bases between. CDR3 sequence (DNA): TGTGCCAGCAGCCTGCTGATCTCTGGGGCCAACGTCCTGACTTTC. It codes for CASSLLISGANVLTF.

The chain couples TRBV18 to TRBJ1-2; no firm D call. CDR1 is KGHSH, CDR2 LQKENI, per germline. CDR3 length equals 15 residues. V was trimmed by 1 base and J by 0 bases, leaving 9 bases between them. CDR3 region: CASSPQTSTNYGYTF. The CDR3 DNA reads TGTGCCAGCTCACCACAGACATCTACTAACTATGGCTACACCTTC. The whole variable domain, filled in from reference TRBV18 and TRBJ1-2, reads NAGVMQNPRHLVRRRGQEARLRCSPMKGHSHVYWYRQLPEEGLKFMVYLQKENIIDESGMPKERFSAEFPKEGPSILRIQQVVRGDSAAYFCASSPQTSTNYGYTFGSGTRLTVV.

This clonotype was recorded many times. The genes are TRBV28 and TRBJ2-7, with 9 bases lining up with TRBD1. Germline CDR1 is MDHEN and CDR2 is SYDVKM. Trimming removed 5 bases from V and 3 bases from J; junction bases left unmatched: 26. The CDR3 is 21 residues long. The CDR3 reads CASSPGIGGQGRLGFSYEQYF. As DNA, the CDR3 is TGTGCCAGCAGTCCTGGAATAGGTGGACAGGGGAGATTGGGGTTTAGCTACGAGCAGTACTTC.

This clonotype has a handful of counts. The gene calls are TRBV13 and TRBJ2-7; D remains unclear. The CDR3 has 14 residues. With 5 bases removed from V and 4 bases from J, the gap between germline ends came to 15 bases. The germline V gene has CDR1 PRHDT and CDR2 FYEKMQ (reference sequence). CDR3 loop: CASSPGLRSYEQYF. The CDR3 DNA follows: TGTGCCAGCAGCCCCGGGCTAAGGTCTTACGAGCAGTACTTC.

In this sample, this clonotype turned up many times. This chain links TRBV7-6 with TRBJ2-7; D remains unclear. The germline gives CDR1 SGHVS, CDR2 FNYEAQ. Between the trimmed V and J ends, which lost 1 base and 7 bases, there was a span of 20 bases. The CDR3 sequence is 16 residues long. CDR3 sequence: CASSLGQNFELREQYF. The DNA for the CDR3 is TGTGCCAGCAGCTTAGGGCAGAACTTCGAACTACGAGAGCAGTACTTC.

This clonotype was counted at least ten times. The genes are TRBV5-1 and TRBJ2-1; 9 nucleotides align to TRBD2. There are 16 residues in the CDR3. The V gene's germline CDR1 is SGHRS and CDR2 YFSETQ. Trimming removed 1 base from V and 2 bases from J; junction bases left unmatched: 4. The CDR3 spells CASSLTASGAYNEQFF. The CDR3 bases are TGCGCCAGCAGCTTGACGGCTAGCGGGGCCTACAATGAGCAGTTCTTC.

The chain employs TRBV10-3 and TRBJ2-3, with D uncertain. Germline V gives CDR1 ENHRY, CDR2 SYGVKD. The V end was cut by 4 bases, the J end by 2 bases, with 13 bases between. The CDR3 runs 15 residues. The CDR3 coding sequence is TGTGCCATCAGTGTCGGAGTTAGACCCACAGATACGCAGTATTTT. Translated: CAISVGVRPTDTQYF.

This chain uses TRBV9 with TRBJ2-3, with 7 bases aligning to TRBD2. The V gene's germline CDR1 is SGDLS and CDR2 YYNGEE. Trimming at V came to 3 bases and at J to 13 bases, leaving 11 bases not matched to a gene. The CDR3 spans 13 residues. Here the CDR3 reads CASSARRAGVKYF. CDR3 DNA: TGTGCCAGCAGCGCCAGGCGGGCGGGGGTTAAGTATTTT.

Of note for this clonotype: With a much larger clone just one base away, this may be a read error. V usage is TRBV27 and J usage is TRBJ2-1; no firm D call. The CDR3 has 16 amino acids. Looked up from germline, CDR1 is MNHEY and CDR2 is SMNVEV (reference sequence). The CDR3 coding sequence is TGTGCCAGCAGTTCCGTGGACGATGGGTCCTACAGTGAGCAGTTCTTC. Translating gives CASSSVDDGSYSEQFF.

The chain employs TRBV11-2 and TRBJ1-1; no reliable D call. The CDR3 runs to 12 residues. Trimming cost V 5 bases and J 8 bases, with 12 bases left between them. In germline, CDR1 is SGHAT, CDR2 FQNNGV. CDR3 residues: CASSPPGLEAFF. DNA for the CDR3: TGTGCCAGCAGCCCCCCCGGGCTAGAAGCTTTCTTT.

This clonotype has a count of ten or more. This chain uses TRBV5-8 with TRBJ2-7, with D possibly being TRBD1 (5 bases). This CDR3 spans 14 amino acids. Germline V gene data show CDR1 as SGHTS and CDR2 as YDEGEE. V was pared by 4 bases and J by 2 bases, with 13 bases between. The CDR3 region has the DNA TGTGCCAGCAGCCCCGCTGGGGCGGCCTACGAGCAGTACTTC. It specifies CASSPAGAAYEQYF.

As DNA, the CDR3 is TGTGCCAGTTCATTCTCTAATGAAAAACTGTTTTTT. It specifies CASSFSNEKLFF. The V gene is TRBV19, the J gene TRBJ1-4; unclear D gene. CDR3 length: 12 residues. Trimming removed 8 bases from V and 3 bases from J, with 7 bases in between. Germline V lookup: CDR1 LNHDA, CDR2 SQIVND (reference sequence).

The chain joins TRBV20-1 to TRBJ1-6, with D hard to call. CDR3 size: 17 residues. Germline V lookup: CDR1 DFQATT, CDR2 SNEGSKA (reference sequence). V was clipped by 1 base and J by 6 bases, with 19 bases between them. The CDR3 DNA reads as TGCAGTGCTAGAGTGACTCGGACCGGTACAATTAATTCACCCCTCCACTTT. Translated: CSARVTRTGTINSPLHF.

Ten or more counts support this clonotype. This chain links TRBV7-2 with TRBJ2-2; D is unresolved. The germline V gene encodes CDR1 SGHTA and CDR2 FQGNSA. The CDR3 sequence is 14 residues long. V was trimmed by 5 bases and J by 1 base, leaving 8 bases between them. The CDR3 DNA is TGTGCCAGCAGCCTATCAGTGAACACCGGGGAGCTGTTTTTT. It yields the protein CASSLSVNTGELFF. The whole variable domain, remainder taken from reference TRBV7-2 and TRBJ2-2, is GAGVSQSPSNKVTEKGKDVELRCDPISGHTALYWYRQSLGQGLEFLIYFQGNSAPDKSGLPSDRFSAERTGGSVSTLTIQRTQQEDSAVYLCASSLSVNTGELFFGEGSRLTVL.